Listed below are T cell receptor beta chains from one sample, sequenced in a study of blood T cells in healthy people across ages. TCRdb passed the 5' RACE reads through MiXCR, listing each CDR3 protein once. The sample lists 600,000 or so distinct CDR3 sequences; around 31% were seen once. Sequencing was carried out using blood. These receptors came from a woman older than 75 in good health. Each CDR3 is given with its conserved first and last residue. The D gene is left open where the match is weak. Size is stated for part of the rows, as once, few or many counts, or as a class when the clone is expanded.

clone size	V gene	D gene	J gene	CDR3 protein	CDR3 DNA
few	TRBV18	TRBD1	TRBJ1-4	CASSPFADRENEKLFF	TGTGCCAGCTCACCCTTCGCAGACAGGGAGAATGAAAAACTGTTTTTT
NA	TRBV2	NA	TRBJ1-1	CASSVGRAGTEAFF	TGTGCCAGCAGTGTGGGTCGGGCGGGCACTGAAGCTTTCTTT
NA	TRBV10-1	TRBD2	TRBJ2-5	CASSRGGTETQYF	TGCGCCAGCTCACGGGGAGGGACGGAGACCCAGTACTTC
NA	TRBV5-6	TRBD1	TRBJ1-4	CASSLGLGRGRDEKLFF	TGTGCCAGCAGCTTGGGGTTAGGCAGGGGGCGCGATGAAAAACTGTTTTTT
few	TRBV5-1	TRBD1	TRBJ2-2	CASSGLTGGFGELFF	TGCGCCAGCAGCGGTTTGACAGGGGGATTTGGGGAGCTGTTTTTT
many	TRBV18	TRBD1	TRBJ1-5	CASSPDSTGFNQPQHF	TGTGCCAGCTCACCCGACTCGACAGGGTTCAATCAGCCCCAGCATTTT
few	TRBV9	TRBD2	TRBJ2-3	CASGVGTRGGTDTQYF	TGTGCCAGCGGCGTAGGCACGCGGGGGGGCACAGATACGCAGTATTTT
few	TRBV7-2	NA	TRBJ1-6	CASSFEGRPDSPLHF	TGTGCCAGCAGTTTTGAGGGCCGACCCGATTCACCCCTCCACTTT
NA	TRBV19	TRBD1	TRBJ2-7	CASRGQMDSYNEQYF	TGTGCCAGTAGGGGACAGATGGACTCCTACAATGAGCAGTACTTC
once	TRBV20-1	TRBD1	TRBJ2-5	CSARRQTGGDQETQYF	TGCAGTGCTAGACGACAGACAGGGGGGGACCAGGAGACCCAGTACTTC
NA	TRBV12-3/TRBV12-4	TRBD1	TRBJ2-7	CASSQTPGTGGLYEQYF	TGTGCCAGCAGCCAAACGCCCGGGACAGGGGGTCTTTACGAGCAGTACTTC
many	TRBV4-1	TRBD1	TRBJ2-5	CASSRMDRGLETQYF	TGCGCCAGCAGCCGGATGGACAGGGGTTTAGAGACCCAGTACTTC
NA	TRBV6-5	NA	TRBJ1-3	CASSLVSGNTIYF	TGTGCCAGCAGTTTAGTCTCTGGAAACACCATATATTTT
many	TRBV6-2/TRBV6-3	NA	TRBJ1-2	CASTASGNYGYTF	TGTGCCAGCACCGCTTCGGGTAACTATGGCTACACCTTC
many	TRBV28	NA	TRBJ2-7	CASSSLTLYEQYF	TGTGCCAGCAGCTCACTTACCCTCTACGAGCAGTACTTC
few	TRBV28	NA	TRBJ1-5	CASSSTGAYSNQPQHF	TGTGCCAGCAGTTCGACCGGGGCGTATAGCAATCAGCCCCAGCATTTT
once	TRBV7-2	TRBD2	TRBJ2-1	CASSLLAGATYNEQFF	TGTGCCAGCAGCTTATTAGCGGGGGCCACCTACAATGAGCAGTTCTTC
NA	TRBV30	NA	TRBJ1-2	CAWIPDTNYGYTF	TGTGCCTGGATCCCTGACACTAACTATGGCTACACCTTC
many	TRBV6-2/TRBV6-3	NA	TRBJ1-5	CASSRGRLQPQHF	TGTGCCAGCAGCAGGGGACGTCTTCAGCCCCAGCATTTT
many	TRBV5-1	NA	TRBJ2-5	CASSLGLARETQYF	TGCGCCAGCAGCTTGGGGTTAGCCCGGGAGACCCAGTACTTC
NA	TRBV20-1	NA	TRBJ2-2	CSASGPRTGELFF	TGCAGTGCTAGCGGCCCAAGGACCGGGGAGCTGTTTTTT
few	TRBV10-3	NA	TRBJ1-1	CAIRGQILNTEAFF	TGTGCCATCAGGGGTCAGATTTTGAACACTGAAGCTTTCTTT
few	TRBV30	TRBD2	TRBJ2-5	CAWSDGGGAAEQYF	TGTGCCTGGAGTGATGGCGGGGGGGCCGCTGAGCAGTACTTC
NA	TRBV10-3	NA	TRBJ2-2	CAISESGGNTGELFF	TGTGCCATCAGTGAGTCTGGGGGGAACACCGGGGAGCTGTTTTTT